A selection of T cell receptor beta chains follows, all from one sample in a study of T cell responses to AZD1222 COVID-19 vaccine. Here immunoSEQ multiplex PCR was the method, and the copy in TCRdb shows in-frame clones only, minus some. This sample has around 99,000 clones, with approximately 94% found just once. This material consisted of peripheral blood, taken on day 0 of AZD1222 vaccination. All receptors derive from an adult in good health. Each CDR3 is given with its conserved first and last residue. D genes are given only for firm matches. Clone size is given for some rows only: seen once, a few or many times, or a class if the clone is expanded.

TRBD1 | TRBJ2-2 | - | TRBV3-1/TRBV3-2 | CASSLRTGLGELFF | TGTGCCAGCAGCCTCCGGACAGGGCTCGGGGAGCTGTTTTTT
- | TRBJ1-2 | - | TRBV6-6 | CASSHLTRGGGLDYGYTF | TGTGCCAGCAGTCACCTTACCCGAGGGGGGGGGCTCGACTATGGCTACACCTTC
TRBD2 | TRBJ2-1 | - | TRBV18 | CASSPLAGVLEQFF | TGTGCCAGCTCACCCCTAGCGGGAGTTCTTGAGCAGTTCTTC
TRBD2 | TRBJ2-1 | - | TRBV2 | CASSVRAGANNEQFF | TGTGCCAGCAGTGTAAGAGCGGGAGCGAACAATGAGCAGTTCTTC
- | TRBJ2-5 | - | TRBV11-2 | CASSRSETQYF | TGTGCCAGCAGCCGGTCCGAGACCCAGTACTTC
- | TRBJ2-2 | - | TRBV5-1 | CASSLAGELFF | TGCGCCAGCAGCCTTGCCGGGGAGCTGTTTTTT
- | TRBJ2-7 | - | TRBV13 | CASSLATGPNEQYF | TGTGCCAGCAGCTTAGCGACAGGCCCTAACGAGCAGTACTTC
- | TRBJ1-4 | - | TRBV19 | CASSIRMRPAFNEKLFF | TGTGCCAGTAGTATCCGGATGAGGCCCGCTTTTAATGAAAAACTGTTTTTT
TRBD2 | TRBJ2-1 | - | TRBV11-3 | CASSRSGNNEQFF | TGTGCCAGCAGTAGAAGCGGGAACAATGAGCAGTTCTTC
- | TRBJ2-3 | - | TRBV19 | CASSIRDPKATQYF | TGTGCCAGTAGTATCCGGGACCCTAAGGCTACGCAGTATTTT
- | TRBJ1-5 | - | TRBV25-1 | CASSGEGHQPQHF | TGTGCCAGCTCTGGAGAGGGCCATCAGCCCCAGCATTTT
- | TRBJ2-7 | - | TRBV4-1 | CASSQRADGGYEQYF | TGCGCCAGCAGCCAAAGAGCGGATGGGGGTTACGAGCAGTACTTC
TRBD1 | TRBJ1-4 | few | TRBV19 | CASSPGWTGAEKLFF | TGTGCCAGTAGCCCCGGGTGGACAGGCGCCGAAAAACTGTTTTTT
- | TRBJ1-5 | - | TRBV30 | CAWSGQPNQPQHF | TGTGCCTGGAGTGGACAGCCCAATCAGCCCCAGCATTTT
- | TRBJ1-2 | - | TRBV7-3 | CASSPGTRQVGGYTF | TGTGCCAGCAGTCCCGGGACCCGTCAAGTGGGTGGCTACACCTTC
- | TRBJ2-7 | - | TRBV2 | CASKGTNPPYEQYF | TGTGCCAGCAAGGGGACAAACCCTCCCTACGAGCAGTACTTC
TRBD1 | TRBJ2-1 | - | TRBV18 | CASSPRWDRGKVNEQFF | TGTGCCAGCTCACCACGTTGGGACAGGGGGAAGGTGAATGAGCAGTTCTTC
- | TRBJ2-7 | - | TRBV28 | CASSPRGSYEQYF | TGTGCCAGCAGTCCGAGGGGTTCCTACGAGCAGTACTTC
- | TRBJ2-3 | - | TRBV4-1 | CASSQVPGTNTDTQYF | TGCGCCAGCAGCCAAGTCCCCGGAACTAACACAGATACGCAGTATTTT
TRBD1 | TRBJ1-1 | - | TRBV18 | CASSLGTGGSYRLNTEAFF | TGTGCCAGCTCCCTAGGGACAGGGGGTTCATATCGGCTGAACACTGAAGCTTTCTTT
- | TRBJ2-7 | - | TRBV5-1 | CASSGLGPQGDEQYF | TGCGCCAGCAGCGGCTTGGGGCCCCAAGGGGACGAGCAGTACTTC
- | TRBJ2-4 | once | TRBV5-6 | CASSSIGELAKNIQYF | TGTGCCAGCAGCTCGATCGGGGAACTAGCCAAAAACATTCAGTACTTC
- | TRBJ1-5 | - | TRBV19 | CASSIFGGGNQPQHF | TGTGCCAGTAGTATATTTGGGGGCGGCAATCAGCCCCAGCATTTT
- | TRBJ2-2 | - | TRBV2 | CASTRENTGELFF | TGTGCCAGCACCCGGGAAAACACCGGGGAGCTGTTTTTT
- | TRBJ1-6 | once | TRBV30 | CAWDRGNSPLHF | TGTGCCTGGGACCGAGGAAATTCACCCCTCCACTTT